Shown below are 29 T cell receptor beta chains from a single sample sequenced in a study of response to subunit inactivated influenza vaccine. TCRdb reanalysed the RT-PCR reads using MiXCR and keeps one entry per CDR3 protein. The data hold 200,000 to 300,000 distinct CDR3 sequences, with over 9% observed a single time. The sample in question was non-naive T cells sorted from PBMCs, obtained about 14 days before vaccination. These receptors came from a man aged 50 or older who received an inactivated influenza vaccine.

The chain employs TRBV11-1 and TRBJ2-2; unclear D gene. V was clipped by 4 bases and J by 4 bases, with 7 bases between them. The germline gives CDR1 SGHAT, CDR2 FQDESV (reference sequence). The CDR3 length is 13 residues. CDR3 in DNA: TGTGCCAGCAGCTCAACGAGCACCGGGGAGCTGTTTTTT. Translation gives CASSSTSTGELFF.

Ten or more counts support this clonotype. This rearrangement joins TRBV5-1 to TRBJ2-3; 12 bases fit TRBD2. Looked up from germline, CDR1 is SGHRS and CDR2 is YFSETQ. V dropped 0 bases and J dropped 4; count of bases not matched to a gene: 3. The CDR3 length is 16 residues. The CDR3 here is CASSLGLAGAADTQYF. The CDR3 DNA follows: TGCGCCAGCAGCTTGGGACTAGCGGGAGCGGCAGATACGCAGTATTTT.

This clonotype has ten or more counts. V gene TRBV12-3 or TRBV12-4 combines with J gene TRBJ1-2; possibly TRBD1 for D (6 bases). Trimming stripped 4 bases from V and 4 bases from J, with 10 bases between. There are 13 residues in the CDR3. The CDR3, as DNA: TGTGCCAGCAGTTACCCAGGGGTCTATGGCTACACCTTC. Residues: CASSYPGVYGYTF.

This clonotype was counted between two and nine times. This sequence joins TRBV20-1 and TRBJ2-7, with no clear D. The V gene's germline CDR1 is DFQATT and CDR2 SNEGSKA (reference sequence). This CDR3 spans 14 amino acids. V shed 0 bases and J shed 6 bases, with 15 bases lying between them. The CDR3 reads CSARERLTKSEQYF. CDR3 sequence (DNA): TGCAGTGCTAGAGAACGCCTTACAAAGAGCGAGCAGTACTTC.

This chain uses TRBV5-5 with TRBJ2-7, with TRBD1 matching 7 bases. The V gene's germline CDR1 is SGHKS and CDR2 YYEKEE (reference sequence). The CDR3 is 13 amino acids. V was clipped by 1 base and J by 6 bases; unmatched bases: 4. CDR3 DNA sequence: TGTGCCAGCAGCTTGACAGGGGACATCGAGCAGTACTTC. It translates to CASSLTGDIEQYF.

This clonotype was seen at least ten times. The V gene is TRBV3-1, the J gene TRBJ2-3; maybe TRBD1 (5 bases). The V gene lost 0 bases and the J gene lost 6 bases, with 16 bases spanning the gap. From germline, CDR1 is LGHDT and CDR2 YNNKEL (reference sequence). The CDR3 is made up of 16 amino acids. The CDR3 sequence: CASSQDGRTIPDTQYF. The CDR3 bases are TGTGCCAGCAGCCAAGATGGCAGGACAATCCCGGATACGCAGTATTTT.

This clonotype has just a few counts. V and J are TRBV6-5 and TRBJ1-2; 7 bases agree with TRBD1. With 0 bases clipped from V and 4 bases from J, the junction kept 11 bases outside the gene matches. From germline, CDR1 is MNHEY and CDR2 SVGAGI. The CDR3 is 17 residues long. The CDR3 DNA follows: TGTGCCAGCAGTTACTCGAACAGGGGCTTAACCGCCTATGGCTACACCTTC. Its translation: CASSYSNRGLTAYGYTF.

This clonotype was seen a few times. The rearrangement joins TRBV10-3 to TRBJ2-7, with 9 bases matching TRBD1. This CDR3 spans 15 amino acids. The ends lost 3 bases at V and 4 bases at J; junction bases unmatched: 7. Germline V lookup: CDR1 ENHRY, CDR2 SYGVKD. The CDR3 is CAISEGQGKGYEQYF. The CDR3 DNA is TGTGCCATCAGTGAAGGACAGGGGAAGGGTTACGAGCAGTACTTC.

This clonotype was observed a few times. This chain uses TRBV4-2 with TRBJ1-1; tentative D call: TRBD1 (5 bases). The CDR3 consists of 12 residues. Germline assignment: CDR1 LGHNA and CDR2 YNFKEQ. Trimming left V 3 bases short and J 10 bases short, with 12 bases between. The CDR3 nucleotides are TGTGCCAGCAGCCAGGGGGGGGGGACAGCTTTCTTT. This translates into CASSQGGGTAFF.

This clonotype has at least ten counts. The chain couples TRBV28 to TRBJ2-7; D call uncertain. The CDR3 runs to 14 residues. The V and J ends lost 5 bases and 0 bases respectively, with 11 bases between them. The germline CDR1 and CDR2 sequences are MDHEN and SYDVKM. In nucleotides, the CDR3 is TGTGCCAGCAGTCTGGCGGCAAGCTCCTACGAGCAGTACTTC. This translates into CASSLAASSYEQYF.

With respect to this clonotype: Germline and junction disagree at one end, which may indicate a read error. In DNA form, the CDR3 reads TGTGCCAGCAGCGCAAGGACCGGGCCAGTGGGCTTC. It is translated as CASSARTGPVGF. The chain is built from TRBV7-2 and TRBJ2-1; no clear D. Germline CDR1 is SGHTA and CDR2 is FQGNSA. The CDR3 totals 12 residues.

This clonotype occurred a few times. V and J are TRBV29-1 and TRBJ2-7, with D maybe TRBD2 (6 bases). CDR3 length equals 12 residues. Per the germline V gene, CDR1 is SQVTM and CDR2 is ANQGSEA. Between the trimmed V and J ends, which lost 1 base and 5 bases, there was a span of 9 bases. The CDR3 region has the DNA TGCAGCGTTGAAGTCGGGGAGGACGAGCAGTACTTC. Its protein product is CSVEVGEDEQYF.

The rearrangement uses TRBV7-3 and TRBJ2-3, with 9 positions matching TRBD2. CDR3 length: 15 residues. With V trimmed by 3 bases and J by 4 bases, 5 bases remained unmatched. Germline V CDR1 and CDR2: SGHTA, FQGTGA. The CDR3 spells CASSFAGGAADTQYF. The CDR3 nucleotides are TGTGCCAGCAGCTTTGCGGGAGGGGCCGCAGATACGCAGTATTTT.

This clonotype was seen a handful of times. The genes are TRBV6-5 and TRBJ1-4, with D possibly matching TRBD1 (6 bases). The CDR3 consists of 14 residues. Germline V gene sequence: CDR1 MNHEY, CDR2 SVGAGI. Trimming cost V 2 bases and J 5 bases, with 9 bases left between them. In DNA form, the CDR3 reads TGTGCCAGCAGTTACGCCAGGGGCAATGAAAAACTGTTTTTT. It is translated as CASSYARGNEKLFF.

This clonotype was found many times. The rearrangement uses TRBV7-2 and TRBJ2-7; 7 nucleotides align to TRBD2. The germline gives CDR1 SGHTA, CDR2 FQGNSA. The CDR3 length is 15 residues. Unmatched junction bases numbered 10, after V lost 5 bases and J lost 3 bases. The CDR3 is CASSPTSSGYYEQYF. As DNA, the CDR3 is TGTGCCAGCAGCCCCACCTCTAGCGGTTACTACGAGCAGTACTTC.

The V call is TRBV18, the J call TRBJ2-6; 8 nucleotides line up with TRBD1. This CDR3 is 17 amino acids long. Germline-derived CDR1 and CDR2 are KGHSH and LQKENI. The J segment lost 2 bases and the V segment lost 2 bases, leaving 5 bases of the junction unmatched. The CDR3 is CASSPTGGTPGANVLTF. In nucleotides, the CDR3 is TGTGCCAGCTCACCAACAGGGGGAACCCCTGGGGCCAACGTCCTGACTTTC. Full variable domain (remainder filled in from reference TRBV18 and TRBJ2-6): NAGVMQNPRHLVRRRGQEARLRCSPMKGHSHVYWYRQLPEEGLKFMVYLQKENIIDESGMPKERFSAEFPKEGPSILRIQQVVRGDSAAYFCASSPTGGTPGANVLTFGAGSRLTVL.

The CDR3 spells CAISRGQNTGELFF. In DNA, the CDR3 is TGTGCCATCAGCAGGGGCCAGAACACCGGGGAGCTGTTTTTT. The chain carries TRBV10-3 and TRBJ2-2; perhaps TRBD1 as D (6 bases). This CDR3 comprises 14 residues. Germline-derived CDR1 and CDR2 are ENHRY and SYGVKD. Between the trimmed V and J ends, which lost 6 bases and 1 base, there was a span of 9 bases.

This clonotype was counted ten times or more. The chain is built from TRBV14 and TRBJ2-7; D is unclear. The ends were cut back, 6 bases at V and 3 bases at J, with 18 bases in the middle. The CDR3 runs 15 residues. CDR1 and CDR2 (germline): SGHDN, FVKESK. The CDR3 here is CASSEVGRNVYEQYF. CDR3 sequence (DNA): TGTGCCAGCAGTGAAGTAGGACGGAATGTCTACGAGCAGTACTTC.

There are a few counts of this clonotype. CDR3 nucleotide sequence: TGTGCCAGCAGTTTCGGACTAGCGGGGGGGCGGAGGACAGATACGCAGTATTTT. Encoded protein: CASSFGLAGGRRTDTQYF. The chain uses TRBV27 and TRBJ2-3; 15 bases agree with TRBD2. Germline-derived CDR1 and CDR2 are MNHEY and SMNVEV (reference sequence). CDR3 length: 18 residues. V trimming: 3 bases; J trimming: 3 bases; junction bases outside the gene matches: 7.

In this sample, this clonotype turned up many times. The J gene is TRBJ1-1, the V gene TRBV5-1; D not resolved. The germline V gene encodes CDR1 SGHRS and CDR2 YFSETQ. V was cut by 3 bases and J by 4 bases, with 16 bases left in between. The CDR3 contains 15 residues. In DNA, the CDR3 is TGCGCCAGCAGCTCAGGTACACACGGAGGCACTGAAGCTTTCTTT. As protein: CASSSGTHGGTEAFF.

Ten or more counts support this clonotype. The rearrangement joins TRBV6-4 to TRBJ2-3, with a tentative D call TRBD1 (5 bases). V was clipped by 3 bases and J by 0 bases, with 13 bases between them. The CDR3 has 16 amino acids. Germline V gene lookup returns CDR1 MRHNA and CDR2 SNTAGT. CDR3 in amino acids: CASSEQAETSTDTQYF. CDR3 bases: TGTGCCAGCAGTGAACAGGCAGAGACTAGCACAGATACGCAGTATTTT.

This clonotype was counted ten times or more. The chain recombines TRBV18 with TRBJ1-5; 8 bases fit TRBD1. This CDR3 has 15 residues. In germline, CDR1 is KGHSH, CDR2 LQKENI. V was clipped by 6 bases and J by 6 bases; unmatched bases: 10. CDR3 DNA: TGTGCCAGCTCTCCTAATCAGGGGGCTGGTCAGCCCCAGCATTTT. Its protein product is CASSPNQGAGQPQHF.

This clonotype occurred a few times. The V call is TRBV28, the J call TRBJ2-7, with TRBD2 matching 11 bases. This CDR3 has 16 residues. The germline V gene encodes CDR1 MDHEN and CDR2 SYDVKM. V was pared by 7 bases and J by 6 bases, with 14 bases of the junction left unmatched. CDR3 region: CASKAYGLAGVPEQYF. For the CDR3, the DNA is TGTGCCAGCAAAGCCTACGGACTAGCGGGCGTCCCCGAGCAGTACTTC.

This clonotype was seen repeatedly, ten times or more. The rearrangement joins TRBV12-3 or TRBV12-4 to TRBJ2-1; D is uncertain. This CDR3 spans 15 amino acids. Trimming stripped 2 bases from V and 0 bases from J, with 8 bases between. Here the CDR3 reads CASSLPPSSYNEQFF. The DNA of the CDR3 is TGTGCCAGCAGTTTACCCCCGAGCTCCTACAATGAGCAGTTCTTC.

This clonotype was found a few times. CDR3 in amino acids: CASSLIWMGLPPYNEQFF. The CDR3 coding sequence is TGTGCCAGCAGCTTAATCTGGATGGGACTCCCCCCTTACAATGAGCAGTTCTTC. This rearrangement joins TRBV11-1 to TRBJ2-1, with D maybe TRBD2 (6 bases). Germline loops: CDR1 SGHAT, CDR2 FQDESV (reference sequence). Trimming left V 2 bases short and J 4 bases short, with 21 bases between. The CDR3 consists of 18 residues. Using reference TRBV11-1 and TRBJ2-1 for the parts outside the CDR3, the full variable domain is EAEVAQSPRYKITEKSQAVAFWCDPISGHATLYWYRQILGQGPELLVQFQDESVVDDSQLPKDRFSAERLKGVDSTLKIQPAELGDSAMYLCASSLIWMGLPPYNEQFFGPGTRLTVL.

This clonotype was seen a handful of times. The V and J genes are TRBV2 and TRBJ2-1; 8 bases map to TRBD2. V dropped 9 bases and J dropped 0; count of bases not matched to a gene: 16. Germline V CDR1 and CDR2: SNHLY, FYNNEI. This CDR3 region has 18 residues. Here the CDR3 reads CASVGASGPPSSYNEQFF. The CDR3 coding sequence is TGTGCCAGTGTTGGGGCTAGCGGGCCACCGAGCTCCTACAATGAGCAGTTCTTC.

This clonotype was recorded many times. The chain recombines TRBV9 with TRBJ2-1, with TRBD1 as a possible D gene (6 bases). The germline V gene encodes CDR1 SGDLS and CDR2 YYNGEE. The CDR3 totals 15 residues. V was pared by 0 bases and J by 1 base, with 8 bases between. For the CDR3, the DNA is TGTGCCAGCAGCGTAGGACAGGTGTCCTACAATGAGCAGTTCTTC. Translation gives CASSVGQVSYNEQFF.

V gene TRBV7-2 combines with J gene TRBJ2-7; TRBD2 matches at 8 bases. The CDR3 has 17 residues. Germline V gene data show CDR1 as SGHTA and CDR2 as FQGNSA. With V trimmed by 5 bases and J by 2 bases, 14 bases remained unmatched. CDR3 amino acids: CASSIMLAGTLPYEQYF. In DNA form, the CDR3 reads TGTGCCAGCAGCATAATGTTAGCGGGGACACTTCCCTACGAGCAGTACTTC.

The table lists this clonotype with a few counts. The chain uses TRBV12-3 or TRBV12-4 and TRBJ2-2; D tentatively fits TRBD1 or TRBD2 (6 bases each). V shed 1 base and J shed 7 bases, with 10 bases lying between them. This CDR3 has 14 amino acids. CDR3 in DNA: TGTGCCAGCAGTTTAGTGGGGGGCGTCGGGGAGCTGTTTTTT. Encoded protein: CASSLVGGVGELFF.